The clone carrying this TCR beta chain showed up just a few times. The record originates from a study of T cells in Graves' hyperthyroidism and ophthalmopathy. Study context: Upon initial diagnosis and before any treatment, peripheral blood was collected.

RNA transcripts yielded amplified TCR beta CDR3 regions. Primed by the HTBI set, a first-round RT-PCR was run on the TCR CDR3. TCRdb analysed the multiplex PCR reads with MiXCR anew, one entry per CDR3 protein. The data hold fewer than 400,000 distinct CDR3 sequences, with roughly 25% observed a single time. The study excluded patients with uncontrolled infection, other autoimmune disease, pregnancy or lactation. Diagnoses rested on clinical symptoms, serum thyroxine and TRAb, thyroid ultrasound and orbital computed tomography. Source material for PBMCs was more than 7.5 ml fresh peripheral blood. V lost 2 bases to trimming and J lost 0 bases, with 9 bases between them. The CDR3 loop spans 15 amino acids. Germline lookup yields CDR1 MNHNS and CDR2 SASEGT.

This sequence was found in a man in his fifties with Graves' hyperthyroidism. This chain connects TRBV6-1 to TRBJ2-3; D gene unclear. Input material: blood. CDR3 nucleotide sequence: TGTGCCAGCAGTGAATGGTGGGATAGCACAGATACGCAGTATTTT. Residues: CASSEWWDSTDTQYF.